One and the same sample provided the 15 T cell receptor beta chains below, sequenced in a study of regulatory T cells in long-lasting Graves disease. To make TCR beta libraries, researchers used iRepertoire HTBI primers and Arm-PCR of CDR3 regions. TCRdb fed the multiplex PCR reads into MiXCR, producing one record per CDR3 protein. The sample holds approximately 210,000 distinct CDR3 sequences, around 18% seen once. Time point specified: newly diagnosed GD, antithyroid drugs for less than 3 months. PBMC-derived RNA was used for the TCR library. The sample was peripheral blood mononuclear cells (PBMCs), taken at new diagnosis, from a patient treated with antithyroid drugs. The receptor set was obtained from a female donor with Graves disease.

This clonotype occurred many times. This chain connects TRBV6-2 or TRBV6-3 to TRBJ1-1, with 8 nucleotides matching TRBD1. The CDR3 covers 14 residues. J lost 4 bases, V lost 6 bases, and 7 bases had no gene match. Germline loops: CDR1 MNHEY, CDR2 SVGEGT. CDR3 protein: CASSRDRGGTEAFF. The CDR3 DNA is TGTGCCAGCAGCCGCGACAGGGGAGGCACTGAAGCTTTCTTT.

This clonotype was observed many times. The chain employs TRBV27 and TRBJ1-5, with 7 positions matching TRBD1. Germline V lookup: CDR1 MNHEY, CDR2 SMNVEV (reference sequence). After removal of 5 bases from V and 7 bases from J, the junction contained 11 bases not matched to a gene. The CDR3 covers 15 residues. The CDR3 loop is CASSLKGTALQPQHF. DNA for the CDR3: TGTGCCAGCAGTCTAAAAGGGACAGCCTTGCAGCCCCAGCATTTT.

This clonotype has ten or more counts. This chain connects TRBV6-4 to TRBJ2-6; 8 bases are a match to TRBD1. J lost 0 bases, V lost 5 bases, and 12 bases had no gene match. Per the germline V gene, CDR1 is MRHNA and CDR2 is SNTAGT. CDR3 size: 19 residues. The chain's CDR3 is CASSYFPTGGLSGANVLTF. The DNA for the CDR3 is TGTGCCAGCAGTTACTTCCCCACAGGGGGACTCTCTGGGGCCAACGTCCTGACTTTC.

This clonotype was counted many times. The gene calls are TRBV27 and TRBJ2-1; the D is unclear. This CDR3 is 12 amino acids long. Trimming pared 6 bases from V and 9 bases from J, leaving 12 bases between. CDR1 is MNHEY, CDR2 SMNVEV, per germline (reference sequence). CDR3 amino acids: CASRDRVGEQFF. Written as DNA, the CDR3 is TGTGCCAGCAGAGATCGGGTTGGTGAGCAGTTCTTC.

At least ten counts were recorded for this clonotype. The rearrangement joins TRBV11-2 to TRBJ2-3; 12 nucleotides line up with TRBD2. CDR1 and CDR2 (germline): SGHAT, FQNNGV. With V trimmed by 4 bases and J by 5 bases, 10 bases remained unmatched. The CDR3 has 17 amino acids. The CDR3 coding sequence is TGTGCCAGCAGCTATCCGACTAGCGGGAGTTGGGTAGATACGCAGTATTTT. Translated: CASSYPTSGSWVDTQYF. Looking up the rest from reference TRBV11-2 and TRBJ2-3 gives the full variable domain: EAGVAQSPRYKIIEKRQSVAFWCNPISGHATLYWYQQILGQGPKLLIQFQNNGVVDDSQLPKDRFSAERLKGVDSTLKIQPAKLEDSAVYLCASSYPTSGSWVDTQYFGPGTRLTVL.

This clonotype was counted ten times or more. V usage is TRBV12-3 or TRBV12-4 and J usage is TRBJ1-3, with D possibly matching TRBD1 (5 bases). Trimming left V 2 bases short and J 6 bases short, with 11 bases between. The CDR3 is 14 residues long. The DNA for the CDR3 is TGTGCCAGCAGTTTATCGGCAGGGCTAAACACCATATATTTT. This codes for CASSLSAGLNTIYF.

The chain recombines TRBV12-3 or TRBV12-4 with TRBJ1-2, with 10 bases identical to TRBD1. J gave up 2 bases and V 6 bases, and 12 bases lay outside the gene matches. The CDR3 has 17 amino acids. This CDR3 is CASSRGQGSLLNYGYTF. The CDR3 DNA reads TGTGCCAGCAGCAGGGGACAGGGGTCACTCTTAAACTATGGCTACACCTTC.

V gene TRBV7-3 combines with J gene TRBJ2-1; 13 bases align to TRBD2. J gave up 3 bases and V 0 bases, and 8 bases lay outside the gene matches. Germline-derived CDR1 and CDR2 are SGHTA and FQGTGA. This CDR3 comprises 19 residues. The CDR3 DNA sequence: TGTGCCAGCAGCTTAACAGGACTAGCGGGAGTCCCTAACTACAATGAGCAGTTCTTC. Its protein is CASSLTGLAGVPNYNEQFF.

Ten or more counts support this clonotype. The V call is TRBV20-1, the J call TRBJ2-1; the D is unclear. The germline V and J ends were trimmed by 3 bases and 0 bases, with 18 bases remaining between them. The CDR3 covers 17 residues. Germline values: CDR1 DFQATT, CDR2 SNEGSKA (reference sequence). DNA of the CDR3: TGCAGTGCTAGCGGTAACGATCGGGTGAGCTCCTACAATGAGCAGTTCTTC. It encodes CSASGNDRVSSYNEQFF.

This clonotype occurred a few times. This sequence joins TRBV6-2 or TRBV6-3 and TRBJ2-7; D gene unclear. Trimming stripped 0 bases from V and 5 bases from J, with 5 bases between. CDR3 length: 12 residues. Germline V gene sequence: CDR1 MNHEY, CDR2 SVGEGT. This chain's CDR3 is CASSYSRDEQYF. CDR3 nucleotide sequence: TGTGCCAGCAGTTACTCTAGGGACGAGCAGTACTTC.

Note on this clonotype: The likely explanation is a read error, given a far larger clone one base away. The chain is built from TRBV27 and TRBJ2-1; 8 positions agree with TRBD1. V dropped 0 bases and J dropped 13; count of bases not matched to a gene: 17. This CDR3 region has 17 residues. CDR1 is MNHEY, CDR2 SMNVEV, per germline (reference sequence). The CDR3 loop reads CASSLSVGTGPQETQFF. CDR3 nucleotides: TGTGCCAGCAGTTTATCGGTAGGGACAGGCCCCCAAGAGACCCAGTTCTTC.

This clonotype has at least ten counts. The CDR3 region has the DNA TGTGCCAGCTCACCACGACTAGCGGGAGGGGCAGGCACAGATACGCAGTATTTT. As protein: CASSPRLAGGAGTDTQYF. V usage is TRBV18 and J usage is TRBJ2-3, with 14 positions matching TRBD2. The CDR3 contains 18 residues. V gave up 1 base and J gave up 1 base; unmatched junction bases: 4. Germline CDR1 and CDR2: KGHSH and LQKENI.

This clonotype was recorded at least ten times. This CDR3 is CASSLTTGDGYTF. The CDR3 bases are TGTGCCAGCAGCCTTACCACAGGGGACGGCTACACCTTC. V gene TRBV11-1 combines with J gene TRBJ1-2; the match to TRBD1 covers 7 bases. Per the germline V gene, CDR1 is SGHAT and CDR2 is FQDESV (reference sequence). The CDR3 extends over 13 amino acids. V trimming: 5 bases; J trimming: 8 bases; junction bases outside the gene matches: 8.

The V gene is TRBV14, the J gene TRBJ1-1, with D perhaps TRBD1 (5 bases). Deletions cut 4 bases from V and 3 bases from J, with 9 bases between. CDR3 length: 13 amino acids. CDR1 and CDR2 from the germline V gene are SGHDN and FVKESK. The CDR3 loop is CASSLPGHTEAFF. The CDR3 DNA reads TGTGCCAGCAGCCTTCCGGGGCACACTGAAGCTTTCTTT.

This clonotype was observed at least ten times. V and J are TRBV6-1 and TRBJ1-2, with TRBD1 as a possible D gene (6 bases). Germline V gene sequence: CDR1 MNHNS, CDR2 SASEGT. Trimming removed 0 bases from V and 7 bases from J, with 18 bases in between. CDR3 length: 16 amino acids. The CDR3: CASSEARGGRVGGYTF. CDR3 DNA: TGTGCCAGCAGTGAAGCGCGCGGGGGGCGCGTCGGTGGCTACACCTTC.